Following are 23 T cell receptor beta chains from one sample sequenced in a study of shared clonotypes between healthy human individuals. Generated by immunoSEQ multiplex PCR, the TCRdb table keeps only in-frame clones and is missing some. This table holds some 600,000 clones, approximately 96% found once. Naivety among CD8 cells was defined by CD45RO negativity and positive CCR7 selection, thereby excluding terminally differentiated effector memory CD45RA+ cells. Sequencing input: naive CD8+ T cells sorted from blood. These receptors all stem from a woman between 25 and 40 years old in good health.

V and J are TRBV28 and TRBJ2-1, with 14 bases identical to TRBD2. V lost 5 bases, J lost 6 bases, and 3 bases stayed unmatched. Germline CDR1 reads MDHEN; CDR2 reads SYDVKM. The CDR3 totals 15 residues. DNA for the CDR3: TGTGCCAGCAGTCCCGGGACTAGCGGGAGCAATGAGCAGTTCTTC. Encoded protein: CASSPGTSGSNEQFF.

CDR3 amino acids: CASSPRVISSYNEQFF. CDR3 DNA: TGTGCCAGCAGTCCGCGGGTTATTAGCTCCTACAATGAGCAGTTCTTC. This sequence joins TRBV27 and TRBJ2-1; a possible D gene is TRBD2 (5 bases). The CDR3 contains 16 residues. The V and J ends lost 5 bases and 0 bases respectively, with 14 bases between them. From germline, CDR1 is MNHEY and CDR2 SMNVEV (reference sequence).

The rearrangement uses TRBV9 and TRBJ1-2, with D perhaps matching TRBD1 (5 bases). The germline V gene has CDR1 SGDLS and CDR2 YYNGEE. Trimming took off 3 bases at V and 4 bases at J, with 16 bases between the two ends. The CDR3 covers 15 residues. The CDR3 DNA reads as TGTGCCAGCAGCGCGGGGGGTTCTGATATCTATGGCTACACCTTC. Its translation: CASSAGGSDIYGYTF.

The chain has TRBV9 and TRBJ2-3, with D tentatively TRBD2 (5 bases). The V and J ends lost 2 bases and 2 bases respectively, with 12 bases between them. Germline V gives CDR1 SGDLS, CDR2 YYNGEE. This CDR3 spans 15 amino acids. Here the CDR3 reads CASSVLEVPTDTQYF. The DNA for the CDR3 is TGTGCCAGCAGCGTTTTGGAGGTACCCACAGATACGCAGTATTTT.

The chain is built from TRBV9 and TRBJ1-1; D possibly corresponds to TRBD1 (5 bases). V lost 0 bases to trimming and J lost 12 bases, with 12 bases between them. The CDR3 extends over 12 amino acids. The germline V gene encodes CDR1 SGDLS and CDR2 YYNGEE. The CDR3 DNA follows: TGTGCCAGCAGCGTAGAGGGAGGGGTGACTTTCTTT. Protein sequence: CASSVEGGVTFF. Drawing the rest from reference TRBV9 and TRBJ1-1, the complete variable domain is DSGVTQTPKHLITATGQRVTLRCSPRSGDLSVYWYQQSLDQGLQFLIQYYNGEERAKGNILERFSAQQFPDLHSELNLSSLELGDSALYFCASSVEGGVTFFGQGTRLTVV.

This rearrangement joins TRBV6-1 to TRBJ2-7; 11 bases line up with TRBD2. The germline gives CDR1 MNHNS, CDR2 SASEGT. V gave up 8 bases and J gave up 4 bases; unmatched junction bases: 7. The CDR3 extends over 14 amino acids. The chain's CDR3 is CASVTSGSPYEQYF. Written as DNA, the CDR3 is TGTGCCAGCGTAACTAGCGGGAGTCCGTACGAGCAGTACTTC.

Here the CDR3 DNA reads TGTGCCAGCAGCTTAGTTGAGGGGAATCAGCCCCAGCATTTT. Amino acid sequence: CASSLVEGNQPQHF. V is TRBV7-8 and J is TRBJ1-5; D is possibly TRBD1 (5 bases). The V and J ends lost 1 base and 4 bases respectively, with 8 bases between them. This CDR3 has 14 amino acids. The germline gives CDR1 SGHVS, CDR2 FQNEAQ. The entire variable domain, with the rest obtained from reference TRBV7-8 and TRBJ1-5, is as follows: GAGVSQSPRYKVAKRGQDVALRCDPISGHVSLFWYQQALGQGPEFLTYFQNEAQLDKSGLPSDRFFAERPEGSVSTLKIQRTQQEDSAVYLCASSLVEGNQPQHFGDGTRLSIL.

The V and J genes are TRBV10-2 and TRBJ1-5; no reliable D call. This CDR3 comprises 14 residues. Trimming pared 8 bases from V and 0 bases from J, leaving 11 bases between. Germline CDR1 reads WSHSY; CDR2 reads SAAADI. The CDR3 loop is CASAPVDSNQPQHF. The CDR3 nucleotides are TGCGCCAGCGCCCCGGTTGATAGCAATCAGCCCCAGCATTTT.

The J gene is TRBJ1-5, the V gene TRBV27; unclear D gene. From germline, CDR1 is MNHEY and CDR2 SMNVEV (reference sequence). Trimming removed 5 bases at V and 7 bases at J, with 30 bases between. This CDR3 region has 19 residues. The chain's CDR3 is CASSPLTHWVQESPQPQHF. The CDR3 region has the DNA TGTGCCAGCAGTCCCCTAACCCATTGGGTCCAAGAAAGTCCCCAGCCCCAGCATTTT.

The chain uses TRBV28 and TRBJ2-2; 14 nucleotides line up with TRBD2. The CDR3 consists of 17 residues. CDR1 and CDR2 from the germline V gene are MDHEN and SYDVKM. The V segment lost 3 bases and the J segment 6 bases; nucleotides outside the gene matches: 6. The CDR3 sequence: CASSLGTSGRLSGELFF. In DNA form, the CDR3 reads TGTGCCAGCAGTTTGGGGACTAGCGGGAGATTGTCCGGGGAGCTGTTTTTT.

The V gene is TRBV27, the J gene TRBJ2-3, with D perhaps TRBD2 (6 bases). CDR1 is MNHEY, CDR2 SMNVEV, per germline (reference sequence). The CDR3 loop spans 14 amino acids. V was trimmed by 2 bases and J by 3 bases, leaving 9 bases between them. CDR3 nucleotides: TGTGCCAGCAGTTTAACGAGCGGGACAGATACGCAGTATTTT. Residues: CASSLTSGTDTQYF.

The rearrangement links TRBV27 to TRBJ2-3, with TRBD1 matching 8 bases. This CDR3 is built from 16 residues. The V gene end was trimmed by 3 bases and the J gene end by 4 bases; junction bases not matched to a gene: 9. Looked up from germline, CDR1 is MNHEY and CDR2 is SMNVEV (reference sequence). The CDR3: CASSFGTGRGSDTQYF. Written as DNA, the CDR3 is TGTGCCAGCAGTTTCGGGACAGGCAGAGGGTCAGATACGCAGTATTTT.

The chain has TRBV5-6 and TRBJ2-7; 8 nucleotides align to TRBD1. After removal of 3 bases from V and 3 bases from J, the junction contained 8 bases not matched to a gene. CDR1 and CDR2 from the germline V gene are SGHDT and YYEEEE. The CDR3 length is 15 residues. The CDR3 nucleotides read TGTGCCAGCAGCTGGGACGGACAGGGACGCTACGAGCAGTACTTC. It is translated as CASSWDGQGRYEQYF.

V and J are TRBV9 and TRBJ2-7, with D maybe TRBD2 (6 bases). The V end was cut by 2 bases, the J end by 2 bases, with 14 bases between. CDR1 is SGDLS and CDR2 is YYNGEE in the germline V gene. CDR3 length: 15 amino acids. The CDR3 loop is CASSVSGGMAYEQYF. The CDR3 nucleotides are TGTGCCAGCAGCGTCAGTGGCGGGATGGCCTACGAGCAGTACTTC.

This rearrangement joins TRBV2 to TRBJ2-1; a possible D gene is TRBD1 (6 bases). Per germline, CDR1 SNHLY and CDR2 FYNNEI. Trimming removed 1 base at V and 2 bases at J, with 12 bases between. The CDR3 length is 16 residues. The CDR3 sequence is CASSEGWDTTYNEQFF. Written as DNA, the CDR3 is TGTGCCAGCAGTGAAGGGTGGGACACAACCTACAATGAGCAGTTCTTC.

This rearrangement joins TRBV27 to TRBJ2-5; either TRBD1 or TRBD2 may fit D (5 bases each). Trimming pared 3 bases from V and 5 bases from J, leaving 7 bases between. Per germline, CDR1 MNHEY and CDR2 SMNVEV (reference sequence). The CDR3 extends over 12 amino acids. In nucleotides, the CDR3 is TGTGCCAGCAGTTTGAGGGGTGAGACCCAGTACTTC. It encodes CASSLRGETQYF.

The chain carries TRBV11-3 and TRBJ2-7, with D tentatively TRBD1 (6 bases). V was pared by 1 base and J by 2 bases, with 12 bases between. Germline V gene data show CDR1 as SGHNT and CDR2 as YENEEA. The CDR3 is 15 residues long. CDR3 protein: CASSLGSQGTYEQYF. CDR3 DNA: TGTGCCAGCAGCTTAGGTAGTCAGGGGACCTACGAGCAGTACTTC.

The chain combines TRBV27 with TRBJ2-2, with D maybe TRBD2 (5 bases). Trimming pared 3 bases from V and 7 bases from J, leaving 15 bases between. This CDR3 has 15 amino acids. Germline V gene sequence: CDR1 MNHEY, CDR2 SMNVEV (reference sequence). The CDR3 coding sequence is TGTGCCAGCAGTTTCGTCGCGGGCGGTCGCGGGGAGCTGTTTTTT. Translated, it gives CASSFVAGGRGELFF.

V is TRBV4-1 and J is TRBJ2-7, with D tentatively TRBD1 (6 bases). The germline gives CDR1 MGHRA, CDR2 YSYEKL. The CDR3 is 15 residues long. Trimming stripped 1 base from V and 3 bases from J, with 13 bases between. The DNA of the CDR3 is TGCGCCAGCAGCCAAGGTCGCAGGGGCCACTACGAGCAGTACTTC. Translating it yields CASSQGRRGHYEQYF.

The CDR3 DNA is TGTGCCAGCAGCGGGGGTGTACAGCAATTGAACACTGAAGCTTTCTTT. Encoded protein: CASSGGVQQLNTEAFF. The chain joins TRBV2 to TRBJ1-1; D may be TRBD1 (5 bases). V shed 6 bases and J shed 0 bases, with 17 bases lying between them. This CDR3 is built from 16 residues. CDR1 is SNHLY, CDR2 FYNNEI, per germline.

The chain links TRBV21-1 to TRBJ2-7; TRBD1, the table's D call, was not compared with the DNA. TRBV21-1 counts as a pseudogene. The CDR3 spans 16 residues. CDR3 amino acids: CASSNYRDRGDYEQYF. CDR3 DNA: TGTGCCAGCAGCAACTACCGGGACAGGGGTGATTACGAGCAGTACTTC.

The chain employs TRBV9 and TRBJ2-1, with TRBD2 identical over 7 bases. Per the germline V gene, CDR1 is SGDLS and CDR2 is YYNGEE. The CDR3 extends over 16 amino acids. The ends lost 4 bases at V and 0 bases at J; junction bases unmatched: 7. The CDR3 bases are TGTGCCAGCAGCACACGACTAGCCTCCTCCTACAATGAGCAGTTCTTC. This codes for CASSTRLASSYNEQFF.

The chain joins TRBV5-4 to TRBJ1-4; 8 nucleotides line up with TRBD1. The CDR3 has 15 amino acids. CDR1 is SGHNT, CDR2 YYREEE, per germline (reference sequence). V lost 3 bases to trimming and J lost 6 bases; unmatched junction nucleotides: 7. The CDR3 region is CASSSAGGAYEKLFF. In DNA form, the CDR3 reads TGTGCCAGCAGCTCTGCAGGGGGCGCTTATGAAAAACTGTTTTTT.